This passage covers 9 T cell receptor beta chains from one sample sequenced in a study of T cell repertoires in cytomegalovirus infection. A single record per CDR3 protein comes from TCRdb applying MiXCR to the reads. The top ten clones hold about 25% of a sample with roughly 180,000 distinct CDR3 sequences, about 22% of them seen once. No cognate antigen is known for these TCRs. The input for sequencing was CD8+ T cells from cultured PBMCs, taken from culture after CMV antigen stimulation. The source of these receptors is a human donor in good health (CMV status not recorded). Some clones in this sample may be carry-over from other donors' samples.

This clonotype was seen only a few times. The V call is TRBV28, the J call TRBJ2-6, with a tentative D call TRBD1 (5 bases). The V end lost 8 bases, the J end lost 1 base, and 9 bases lay between the germline ends. Germline CDR1 reads MDHEN; CDR2 reads SYDVKM. This CDR3 comprises 14 residues. The CDR3 region has the DNA TGTGCCAGCGGAAGGGGATCTGGGGCCAACGTCCTGACTTTC. It encodes CASGRGSGANVLTF.

This clonotype was counted only a few times. The chain combines TRBV5-4 with TRBJ1-2; D gene ambiguous. The V end lost 0 bases, the J end lost 0 bases, and 6 bases lay between the germline ends. The germline CDR1 and CDR2 sequences are SGHNT and YYREEE (reference sequence). CDR3 length: 14 residues. In nucleotides, the CDR3 is TGTGCCAGCAGCTTGGACGGCCCTAACTATGGCTACACCTTC. Protein product: CASSLDGPNYGYTF.

The chain recombines TRBV7-2 with TRBJ1-5; TRBD1 aligns across 10 bases. The length of the CDR3 is 17 residues. CDR1 is SGHTA and CDR2 is FQGNSA in the germline V gene. Unmatched junction bases numbered 10, after V lost 6 bases and J lost 2 bases. The CDR3 is CASSPGTGVRGNQPQHF. The CDR3 nucleotides are TGTGCCAGCAGTCCCGGGACAGGGGTGCGCGGCAATCAGCCCCAGCATTTT.

Many counts were recorded for this clonotype. This rearrangement joins TRBV7-2 to TRBJ2-3; the D gene is possibly TRBD1 (5 bases). Germline CDR1 is SGHTA and CDR2 is FQGNSA. The CDR3 consists of 13 residues. Trimming shortened V by 1 base and J by 11 bases, and 13 bases separated the two germline ends. DNA of the CDR3: TGTGCCAGCAGCTTAGAGGTGGACCAGGGGCAGTATTTT. It encodes CASSLEVDQGQYF.

This clonotype has just one count. The chain recombines TRBV6-2 or TRBV6-3 with TRBJ2-2, with D perhaps TRBD2 (5 bases). The CDR3 has 14 residues. Per germline, CDR1 MNHEY and CDR2 SVGEGT. Trimming pared 2 bases from V and 3 bases from J, leaving 7 bases between. This CDR3 reads CASSYGLDTGELFF. CDR3 nucleotide sequence: TGTGCCAGCAGTTACGGACTGGACACCGGGGAGCTGTTTTTT.

The chain recombines TRBV5-6 with TRBJ2-5; D ambiguous. The CDR3 is 12 residues long. CDR1 and CDR2 (germline): SGHDT, YYEEEE. Between the trimmed V and J ends, which lost 4 bases and 4 bases, there was a span of 8 bases. CDR3 residues: CASSLPRETQYF. The CDR3 DNA reads as TGTGCCAGCAGCCTCCCGAGAGAGACCCAGTACTTC.

This chain joins TRBV6-2 or TRBV6-3 and TRBJ2-5; perhaps TRBD2 as D (6 bases). V shed 5 bases and J shed 2 bases, with 12 bases lying between them. Germline CDR1 and CDR2: MNHEY and SVGEGT. The CDR3 totals 14 residues. The CDR3, as DNA: TGTGCCAGCAGTGCCGCGGAGGGACAAGAGACCCAGTACTTC. It translates to CASSAAEGQETQYF.

The rearrangement joins TRBV15 to TRBJ2-7; no reliable D call. In germline, CDR1 is LNHNV, CDR2 YYDKDF (reference sequence). The CDR3 is 13 amino acids. Deletions cut 0 bases from V and 9 bases from J, with 12 bases between. CDR3 loop: CATSRDWGGGQYF. In nucleotides, the CDR3 is TGTGCCACCAGCAGAGATTGGGGTGGCGGGCAGTACTTC.

This clonotype was found a few times. The chain links TRBV24-1 to TRBJ1-1; D unresolved. The germline V gene has CDR1 KGHDR and CDR2 SFDVKD. CDR3 length: 12 residues. V shed 3 bases and J shed 7 bases, with 8 bases lying between them. CDR3 in DNA: TGTGCCACCAGTGATGACGGGAGTGAAGCTTTCTTT. This gives the protein CATSDDGSEAFF.